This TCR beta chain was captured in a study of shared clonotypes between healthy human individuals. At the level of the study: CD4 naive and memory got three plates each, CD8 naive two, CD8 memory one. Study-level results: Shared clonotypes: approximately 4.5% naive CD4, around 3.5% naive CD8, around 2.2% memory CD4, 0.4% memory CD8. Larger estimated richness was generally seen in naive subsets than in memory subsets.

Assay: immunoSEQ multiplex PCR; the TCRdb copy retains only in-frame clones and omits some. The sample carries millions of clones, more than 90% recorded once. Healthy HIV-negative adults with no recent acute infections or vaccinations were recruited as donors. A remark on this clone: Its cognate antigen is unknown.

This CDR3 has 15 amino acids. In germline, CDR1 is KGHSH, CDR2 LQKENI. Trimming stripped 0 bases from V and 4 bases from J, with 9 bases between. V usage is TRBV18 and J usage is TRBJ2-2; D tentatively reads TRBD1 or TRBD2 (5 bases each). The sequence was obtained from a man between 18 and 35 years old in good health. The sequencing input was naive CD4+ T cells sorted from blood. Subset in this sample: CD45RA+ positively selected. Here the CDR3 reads CASSPPVGGTGELFF. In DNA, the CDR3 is TGTGCCAGCTCACCACCGGTTGGGGGCACCGGGGAGCTGTTTTTT.